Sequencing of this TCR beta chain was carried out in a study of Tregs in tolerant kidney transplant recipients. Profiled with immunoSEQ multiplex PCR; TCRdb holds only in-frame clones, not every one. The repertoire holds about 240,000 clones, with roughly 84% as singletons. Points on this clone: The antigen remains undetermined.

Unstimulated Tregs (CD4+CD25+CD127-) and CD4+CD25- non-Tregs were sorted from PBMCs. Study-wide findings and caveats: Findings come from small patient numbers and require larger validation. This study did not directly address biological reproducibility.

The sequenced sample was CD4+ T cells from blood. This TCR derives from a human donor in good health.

The CDR3 protein is CASSSWGLGNYGYTF. The CDR3 region has the DNA TGCGCCAGCAGCTCCTGGGGCCTGGGGAACTATGGCTACACCTTC. The chain employs TRBV10-2 and TRBJ1-2; D possibly corresponds to TRBD1 (5 bases). V lost 6 bases, J lost 2 bases, and 16 bases lay in between. Per germline, CDR1 WSHSY and CDR2 SAAADI. The CDR3 covers 15 residues.